The rows below give T cell receptor beta chains drawn from one sample of a study of blood T cell repertoires in COVID-19. Sequenced by immunoSEQ multiplex PCR; TCRdb stores in-frame clones only, minus some. The table shows about 300,000 clones, with 70% to 90% occurring only once. Specimen: peripheral blood. The receptors stem from a woman under 40 with COVID-19, enrolled during active disease. CDR3s include the opening cysteine and the closing phenylalanine or tryptophan. The order of the fields is clone size, J gene, D gene, V gene, CDR3 DNA, CDR3 protein. D genes are given only for firm matches. Expanded clones get a size class; other rows say once, few or many, or leave the size out.

>.|TRBJ1-2|.|TRBV11-2
TGTGCCAGCAGCTTAGTCGGGGAAAAGGGCTACACCTTC
CASSLVGEKGYTF
>.|TRBJ2-7|.|TRBV6-2/TRBV6-3
TGTGCCAGCAGTCGTGGGGGGTTGCCTGACGAGCAGTACTTC
CASSRGGLPDEQYF
>.|TRBJ2-2|.|TRBV28
TGTGCCAGCAGGATTGGGCACCGGAACACCGGGGAGCTGTTTTTT
CASRIGHRNTGELFF
>once|TRBJ2-1|.|TRBV5-4
TGTGCCAGCAGTTCCTCGGGAGCGAGCTCCTACAATGAGCAGTTCTTC
CASSSSGASSYNEQFF
>.|TRBJ2-5|TRBD1|TRBV19
TGTGCCAGTAGTATGGCGGGACAGGGTGAGACCCAGTACTTC
CASSMAGQGETQYF
>.|TRBJ1-1|.|TRBV28
TGTGCCAGCAGTCCGCATCCGGGACAAGTGAACACTGAAGCTTTCTTT
CASSPHPGQVNTEAFF
>.|TRBJ2-7|TRBD1|TRBV5-4
TGTGCCAGCAGCTTCGGGACAGAACCCACCTACGAGCAGTACTTC
CASSFGTEPTYEQYF
>.|TRBJ1-6|.|TRBV7-2
TGTGCCAGCAGCTTAGAGGGGCCTAGGAGCTCCTATAATTCACCCCTCCACTTT
CASSLEGPRSSYNSPLHF
>.|TRBJ1-4|.|TRBV3-1/TRBV3-2
TGTGCCAGCAGCCAAATGGACGGGACGGGGGATGAAAAACTGTTTTTT
CASSQMDGTGDEKLFF
>.|TRBJ1-2|TRBD1|TRBV6-5
TGTGCCAGCCGCCGGGACAGGGGGCTTAATGGCTACACCTTC
CASRRDRGLNGYTF
>.|TRBJ2-2|TRBD1|TRBV27
TGTGCCAGCAGTTTATTCCCGCCTGGACAGGGTGGTTTGACCGGGGAGCTGTTTTTT
CASSLFPPGQGGLTGELFF
>.|TRBJ1-1|.|TRBV5-1
TGCGCCAGCAGCCTTACAGGGCACAACACTGAAGCTTTCTTT
CASSLTGHNTEAFF
>.|TRBJ1-2|TRBD1|TRBV5-1
TGCGCCAGCAGCCTTGGACAGGTCTATGGCTACACCTTC
CASSLGQVYGYTF
>.|TRBJ1-5|.|TRBV19
TGTGCCAGGCCGCTGTTCCGGGACTCATATAGCAATCAGCCCCAGCATTTT
CARPLFRDSYSNQPQHF
>few|TRBJ1-2|.|TRBV4-2
TGTGCCAGCTCCCCCGGGAGCCAAAACTATGGCTACACCTTC
CASSPGSQNYGYTF
>.|TRBJ1-4|TRBD1|TRBV2
TGTGCCAGCAGTCCGGACAGGGGTGGGGAAAAACTGTTTTTT
CASSPDRGGEKLFF
>.|TRBJ1-2|TRBD1|TRBV6-5
TGTGCCAGCAGTTCTACAGGGGGTTCAGTCTATGGCTACACCTTC
CASSSTGGSVYGYTF
>.|TRBJ2-1|TRBD1|TRBV24-1
TGTGCCACCTCGGGACAGGGTAGTGATGAGCAGTTCTTC
CATSGQGSDEQFF
>.|TRBJ1-2|TRBD1|TRBV5-1
TGCGCCAGCAGCCCGGACAGGGTGGGGGACTATGGCTACACCTTC
CASSPDRVGDYGYTF
>.|TRBJ2-7|TRBD1|TRBV5-6
TGTGCCAGCAGCTTGCGAGACAGGGAATTGTACTTC
CASSLRDRELYF
>.|TRBJ2-2|TRBD1|TRBV28
TGTGCCAGCAGTTTGCCCTCGGTCAGGGGGCGCGACACCGGGGAGCTGTTTTTT
CASSLPSVRGRDTGELFF
>.|TRBJ1-1|.|TRBV6-5
TGTGCCAGCAGTTACTCAGCGGCCAGGGAAGCTTTCTTT
CASSYSAAREAFF
>.|TRBJ2-5|TRBD2|TRBV11-3
TGTGCCAGCAGCTTAGCACTAGCGGGGGCAGCGGAGACCCAGTACTTC
CASSLALAGAAETQYF
>.|TRBJ2-3|TRBD1|TRBV6-2/TRBV6-3
TGTGCCAGCAGTTACTACCGGGACAGCAAAGATACGCAGTATTTT
CASSYYRDSKDTQYF
>.|TRBJ2-5|.|TRBV10-1
TGCGCCAGCAGTCCAGGGTCCGAGGAGACCCAGTACTTC
CASSPGSEETQYF
>.|TRBJ1-1|.|TRBV7-2
TGTGCCAGCAGCCCGCAGGGTGGGTCTGAAGCTTTCTTT
CASSPQGGSEAFF
>.|TRBJ2-3|.|TRBV6-5
TGTGCCAGCAGTTACCAGGTCCCCACAGATACGCAGTATTTT
CASSYQVPTDTQYF
>.|TRBJ1-1|.|TRBV2
TGTGCCAGCAGTACGGGGGGCGCAGCTTTCTTT
CASSTGGAAFF
>.|TRBJ1-5|.|TRBV5-1
TGCGCCAGCAGCTTGGCGCGGACAGAGGCCGCTCGGCCCCAGCATTTT
CASSLARTEAARPQHF
>.|TRBJ2-1|TRBD1|TRBV7-2
TGTGCCAGCAGCCCCGACCTCGGGACAGGCGAGAGCCACAATGAGCAGTTCTTC
CASSPDLGTGESHNEQFF
>.|TRBJ2-7|TRBD1|TRBV2
TGTGCCAGCAGTGATTCTGGGACAGGAAGATACGAGCAGTACTTC
CASSDSGTGRYEQYF
>once|TRBJ1-6|TRBD1|TRBV6-1
TGTGCCAGCAGTGAAGGGGAGGGACAGGCCAATTCACCCCTCCACTTT
CASSEGEGQANSPLHF
>.|TRBJ1-3|.|TRBV9
TGTGCCAGCAGCCGTACCCCGGGAAGTAGCCGTGGAAACACCATATATTTT
CASSRTPGSSRGNTIYF
>.|TRBJ1-2|.|TRBV19
TGTGCCAGTAGTATAACCTCGGTCTTAAATGGCTACACCTTC
CASSITSVLNGYTF
>.|TRBJ1-3|.|TRBV6-5
TGTGCCAGCAGTAAACAGGCGGGAAACACCATATATTTT
CASSKQAGNTIYF
>once|TRBJ1-2|.|TRBV6-5
TGTGCCGTCACCGACGGGGGGGCTCATGGCTACACCTTC
CAVTDGGAHGYTF
>few|TRBJ1-4|.|TRBV12-3/TRBV12-4
TGTGCCAGCAGTTTATCCGGAAAACTGTTTTTT
CASSLSGKLFF
>.|TRBJ2-1|.|TRBV5-5
TGTGCCAGCAGCTTAAGGGGGGGCGTTTACAATGAGCAGTTCTTC
CASSLRGGVYNEQFF
>.|TRBJ2-2|TRBD1|TRBV5-1
TGCGCCAGCAGCCCCGGGGACAGGGTGATGAACACCGGGGAGCTGTTTTTT
CASSPGDRVMNTGELFF
>.|TRBJ2-3|TRBD2|TRBV10-3
TGTGCCGCCACACGCGGGGGGGGGAACACAGATACGCAGTATTTT
CAATRGGGNTDTQYF
>.|TRBJ1-4|.|TRBV4-2
TGTGCCAGCAGCCACGGAACAGGGAGAGTCACTAATGAAAAACTGTTTTTT
CASSHGTGRVTNEKLFF